Here is one TCR beta chain with its context. Sequencing used immunoSEQ multiplex PCR; TCRdb keeps in-frame clones, though not all of them. This table has approximately 200,000 clones, 85% to 90% appearing once. The CDR3 has 16 amino acids. The germline V gene encodes CDR1 MNHEY and CDR2 SVGAGI. Trimming took 4 bases from V and 0 from J, leaving 16 bases between them. The entry originates in a study of blood T cell repertoires in COVID-19. The sequenced material came from peripheral blood. The chain joins TRBV6-5 to TRBJ2-7; TRBD2 might be the D (5 bases). The TCR originated in a man between 50 and 59 years old with acute or convalescent COVID-19. The DNA for the CDR3 is TGTGCCAGCAGTTCCACCGGGATATACAGCTCCTACGAGCAGTACTTC. This codes for CASSSTGIYSSYEQYF.